This T cell receptor (beta chain) appears in the sequencing data of a study of regulatory T cells in long-lasting Graves disease (dated by TCRdb to 2020 to 2023). Background on the whole study: Persistent Graves' disease meant more than 5 years of antithyroid drug treatment with TSH receptor autoantibodies that stayed positive. Peripheral blood TCR sequencing and RNA sequencing compared persistent Graves' disease patients with newly diagnosed Graves' disease patients. The study was registered as a clinical trial and conducted in China. TCR sequencing covered around 13 persistent and approximately 20 newly diagnosed Graves' disease patients, some 35 samples in total. On average, persistent Graves' disease patients in the clinical cohort had been on antithyroid drugs for approximately ten years.

Results and caveats for the whole study, not just this receptor: Patients with persistent disease shared more public clonotypes (about 2,700) than newly diagnosed patients did (approximately 970). Persistent disease showed preferential use of TRBV28, TRBJ1-2 and TRBJ2-5, whereas newly diagnosed disease favored TRBV20-1 and TRBJ2-1. Only peripheral blood was studied, because thyroid tissue, the primary lesion, was inaccessible. Only the TCR beta chain was sequenced and analyzed. The small sample size was acknowledged by the authors as a limitation that may reduce accuracy. Lower TCR Shannon entropy and fewer highly expanded clones were observed in persistent Graves' disease patients than in newly diagnosed patients, which suggested clonal expansion.

The label giving this sample's time point can be read as: persistent/refractory GD, antithyroid drugs over 5 years with positive TRAb. RNA was extracted from PBMCs in TRIzol for both TCR sequencing and RNA sequencing. The diagnosis of Graves' disease was made according to American Thyroid Association guidelines. The patients came from an endocrinology department in Xi'an, China. Each patient gave about 9.1 milliliters of peripheral blood, collected in an EDTA anticoagulant tube. PBMCs were isolated by Ficoll Paque Plus density gradient separation without further T cell sorting. An Agilent 2100 Bioanalyzer and agarose gel were used to check RNA quality, while a NanoDrop 2000 measured RNA concentration. This clonotype was counted only a few times. It has no known antigen specificity. Per-base qualities were not stored, and no clone one base away is much larger. The CDR3, cysteine through phenylalanine, is 16 amino acids long. CDR3 DNA only is kept here, 48 bases in frame from base 1. Relative to germline, V is 5 bases shorter and J is 1 base shorter, with 17 bases between their ends. The germline V gene (reference sequence) yields LNHDA for CDR1 and SQIVND for CDR2.

The method behind the library was multiplex PCR. Sequencing instrument: Illumina HiSeq 4000. iRepertoire HTBI primers and Arm-PCR amplification of CDR3 regions were used to construct TCR beta libraries. PCR products were gel purified before sequencing. In the original analysis: A total of fewer than 70 TRBV and 14 TRBJ segments were identified across samples and were used for gene usage analysis of CDR3 amino acid clonotypes. COPE and FqMerger were used to merge the filtered high-quality paired reads into contigs. Contigs were aligned with BLAST to IMGT TRBV, TRBD and TRBJ reference genes, and CDR3 was defined per IMGT. Any clonotype with a frequency above 0.1% was counted as a highly expanded clone. Repertoire diversity was measured by Shannon entropy, and V-J evenness by the Gini coefficient. Clonotypes shared by more than one individual were considered public. TCRdb applied fastp at Q25 and MiXCR to the public reads, then kept only in-frame beta chains. Identical CDR3 proteins give one entry, which carries the most common genes and DNA. Here the V and J calls rest on TCRdb's processing, not on the authors' analysis. The sample yields roughly 450,000 distinct CDR3 sequences; about 20% were counted once. Of the sample, around 12% is held by the ten largest clones.

The material was peripheral blood mononuclear cells (PBMCs), obtained when the disease was refractory, from a patient treated with antithyroid drugs. This receptor was taken from a female donor with Graves disease. The chain links TRBV19 with TRBJ1-2; D gene: possibly TRBD1, on 6 matching bases. The CDR3 loop reads CASSPHLTQGNYGYTF. The nucleotides are TGTGCCAGTAGTCCCCACCTAACACAGGGTAACTATGGCTACACCTTC. Joined to the reference TRBV19 and TRBJ1-2 proteins, this CDR3 gives the full variable domain: DGGITQSPKYLFRKEGQNVTLSCEQNLNHDAMYWYRQDPGQGLRLIYYSQIVNDFQKGDIAEGYSVSREKKESFPLTVTSAQKNPTAFYLCASSPHLTQGNYGYTFGSGTRLTVV.